The 15 T cell receptor beta chains presented below share a single source sample, sequenced in a study of cytomegalovirus exposure and HLA in healthy donors. PCR amplification relied on 60 Vbeta primers (plus 13 Jbeta primers). TCRdb's copy holds only in-frame clones and misses some; the assay was immunoSEQ multiplex PCR. The table shows roughly 67,000 clones, with around 78% occurring only once. Sequencing was done on a sample of PBMCs. These receptors were taken from a middle-aged man in good health and CMV-seronegative.

V gene TRBV5-1 combines with J gene TRBJ2-7; 9 nucleotides agree with TRBD2. The ends lost 1 base at V and 0 bases at J; junction bases unmatched: 2. The CDR3 runs 15 residues. Germline V gene sequence: CDR1 SGHRS, CDR2 YFSETQ. The CDR3: CASSLNSGSSYEQYF. In DNA, the CDR3 is TGCGCCAGCAGCTTGAATAGCGGGAGCTCCTACGAGCAGTACTTC.

The chain uses TRBV5-4 and TRBJ2-3, with 7 bases that match TRBD1. CDR1 and CDR2 (germline): SGHNT, YYREEE (reference sequence). The CDR3 consists of 17 residues. J was trimmed by 0 bases and V by 4 bases; bases with no gene match: 11. CDR3 DNA: TGTGCCAGCAGCAAATACCGGACAGGAACCAGCACAGATACGCAGTATTTT. Translated: CASSKYRTGTSTDTQYF.

The chain carries TRBV19 and TRBJ2-5, with TRBD1 identical over 7 bases. The end of the DNA is better explained by TRBJ2-7, so the J call may be wrong. This CDR3 comprises 17 residues. Germline CDR1 LNHDA, CDR2 SQIVND (reference sequence). The CDR3 reads CASSIRRPTGTHYEQYF. The CDR3 nucleotides are TGTGCCAGTAGTATTCGGCGCCCGACAGGGACCCACTACGAGCAGTACTTC.

V and J are TRBV19 and TRBJ1-5, with 9 nucleotides matching TRBD1. Unmatched junction bases numbered 9, after V lost 6 bases and J lost 0 bases. Germline V lookup: CDR1 LNHDA, CDR2 SQIVND (reference sequence). CDR3 length: 17 residues. The CDR3 is CASRPGQGYYSNQPQHF. The CDR3 bases are TGTGCCAGTAGGCCGGGACAGGGCTACTATAGCAATCAGCCCCAGCATTTT.

The V gene is TRBV7-3, the J gene TRBJ2-2; 7 nucleotides line up with TRBD1. The CDR3 runs 15 residues. V shed 3 bases and J 2 bases; nucleotides not matched to a gene: 3. Germline CDR1 is SGHTA and CDR2 is FQGTGA. The CDR3 sequence: CASSFEGANTGELFF. Written as DNA, the CDR3 is TGTGCCAGCAGCTTCGAGGGGGCCAACACCGGGGAGCTGTTTTTT.

The chain uses TRBV10-2 and TRBJ2-2; D might be TRBD1 (6 bases). Germline CDR1 and CDR2: WSHSY and SAAADI. Trimming took off 6 bases at V and 6 bases at J, with 11 bases between the two ends. This CDR3 contains 13 residues. CDR3 amino acids: CASRKGTPGELFF. The CDR3 nucleotides are TGCGCCAGCAGGAAGGGGACACCCGGGGAGCTGTTTTTT.

The J gene is TRBJ2-7, the V gene TRBV20-1, with TRBD1 identical over 7 bases. The V and J ends lost 6 bases and 4 bases, in that order; junction bases with no gene match: 3. Germline CDR1 reads DFQATT; CDR2 reads SNEGSKA (reference sequence). The CDR3 runs to 11 residues. This CDR3 is CSAPGQYEQYF. CDR3 DNA sequence: TGCAGTGCCCCGGGACAGTACGAGCAGTACTTC.

The chain couples TRBV5-6 to TRBJ2-2; a weak D match, TRBD1 (6 bases). V was trimmed by 4 bases and J by 2 bases, leaving 9 bases between them. Per germline, CDR1 SGHDT and CDR2 YYEEEE. The CDR3 covers 14 residues. CDR3 in DNA: TGTGCCAGCAGCAGGACAGCCAACACCGGGGAGCTGTTTTTT. Its protein product is CASSRTANTGELFF.

The J gene is TRBJ2-2, the V gene TRBV15; the D is unclear. Germline-derived CDR1 and CDR2 are LNHNV and YYDKDF (reference sequence). The germline V and J ends were trimmed by 1 base and 2 bases, with 2 bases remaining between them. CDR3 length: 13 residues. CDR3 protein: CATSRANTGELFF. The CDR3 nucleotides are TGTGCCACCAGCAGAGCTAACACCGGGGAGCTGTTTTTT.

This chain joins TRBV9 and TRBJ2-5, with D perhaps TRBD2 (5 bases). The CDR3 consists of 13 residues. The germline V gene encodes CDR1 SGDLS and CDR2 YYNGEE. V was trimmed by 2 bases and J by 2 bases, leaving 7 bases between them. CDR3 amino acids: CASSVGIQETQYF. In DNA, the CDR3 is TGTGCCAGCAGCGTCGGGATTCAAGAGACCCAGTACTTC.

V is TRBV6-5 and J is TRBJ2-2; 10 nucleotides line up with TRBD1. Unmatched junction bases numbered 3, after V lost 3 bases and J lost 5 bases. Germline CDR1 and CDR2: MNHEY and SVGAGI. This CDR3 has 15 residues. The CDR3 spells CASSYGTGETGELFF. In nucleotides, the CDR3 is TGTGCCAGCAGTTATGGGACAGGGGAGACCGGGGAGCTGTTTTTT.

This chain uses TRBV9 with TRBJ1-1; perhaps TRBD1 as D (6 bases). Trimming removed 3 bases from V and 5 bases from J, with 26 bases in between. The CDR3 has 18 amino acids. Germline CDR1 and CDR2: SGDLS and YYNGEE. In DNA form, the CDR3 reads TGTGCCAGCAGCGAACCTACCGTGGTCGCAGGGGCGCGGACTGAAGCTTTCTTT. It yields the protein CASSEPTVVAGARTEAFF.

V gene TRBV6-5 combines with J gene TRBJ2-5, with D perhaps TRBD1 (7 bases). The length of the CDR3 is 13 residues. The germline V and J ends were trimmed by 10 bases and 2 bases, with 14 bases remaining between them. Germline assignment: CDR1 MNHEY and CDR2 SVGAGI. This CDR3 is CATGGTAQETQYF. CDR3 in DNA: TGTGCCACAGGGGGGACAGCTCAAGAGACCCAGTACTTC.

V usage is TRBV6-1 and J usage is TRBJ2-3, with D perhaps matching TRBD1 (5 bases). The CDR3 loop spans 15 amino acids. V lost 10 bases to trimming and J lost 1 base, with 18 bases between them. Germline CDR1 reads MNHNS; CDR2 reads SASEGT. The CDR3: CATRPRARRTDTQYF. The CDR3 DNA follows: TGTGCCACCCGCCCCAGGGCCCGCCGCACAGATACGCAGTATTTT.

For this clone: The junction departs from the called germline gene at one end, perhaps through a read error. This sequence joins TRBV2 and TRBJ2-5, with 8 bases aligning to TRBD1. The J call may be faulty, since TRBJ2-7 better matches the DNA end. Germline CDR1 reads SNHLY; CDR2 reads FYNNEI. The length of the CDR3 is 15 residues. CDR3 DNA sequence: TGTGCCAGCAGGGAAGCAGGGGGCGCATCCTACGAGCAGTACTTC. Its protein product is CASREAGGASYEQYF.